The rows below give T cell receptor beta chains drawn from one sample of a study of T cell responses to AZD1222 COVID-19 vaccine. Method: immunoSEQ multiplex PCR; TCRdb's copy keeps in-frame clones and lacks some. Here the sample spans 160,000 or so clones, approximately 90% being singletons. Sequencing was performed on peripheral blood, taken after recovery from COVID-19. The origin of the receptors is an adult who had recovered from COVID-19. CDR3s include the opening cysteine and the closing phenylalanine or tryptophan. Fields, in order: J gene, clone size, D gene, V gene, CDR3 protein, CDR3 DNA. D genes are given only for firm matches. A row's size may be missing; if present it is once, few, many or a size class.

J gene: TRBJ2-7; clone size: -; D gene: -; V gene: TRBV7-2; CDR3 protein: CASSSTRVMGQYF; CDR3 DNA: TGTGCCAGCAGCTCCACTAGGGTCATGGGGCAGTACTTC
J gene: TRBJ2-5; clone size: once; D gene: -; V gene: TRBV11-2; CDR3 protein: CASSLERGSQETQYF; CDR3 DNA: TGTGCCAGCAGCTTAGAGAGGGGCTCCCAAGAGACCCAGTACTTC
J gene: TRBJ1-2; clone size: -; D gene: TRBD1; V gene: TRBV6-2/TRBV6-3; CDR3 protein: CASSYGGQGGYGYTF; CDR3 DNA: TGTGCCAGCAGTTACGGAGGACAGGGAGGCTATGGCTACACCTTC
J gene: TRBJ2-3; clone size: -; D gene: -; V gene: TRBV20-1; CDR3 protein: CSASRGLAADTQYF; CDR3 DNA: TGCAGTGCTAGTCGAGGACTGGCAGCAGATACGCAGTATTTT
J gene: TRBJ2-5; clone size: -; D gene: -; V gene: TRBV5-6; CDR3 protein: CASSGGTVETQYF; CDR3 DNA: TGTGCCAGCAGTGGAGGGACGGTGGAAACCCAGTACTTC
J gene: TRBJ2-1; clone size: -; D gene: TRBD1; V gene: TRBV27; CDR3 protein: CASSLFGTGGRNEQFF; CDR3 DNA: TGTGCCAGCAGTTTATTTGGGACAGGGGGCCGCAATGAGCAGTTCTTC
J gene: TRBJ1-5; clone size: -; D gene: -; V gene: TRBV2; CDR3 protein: CAVMADSNQPQHF; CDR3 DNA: TGTGCCGTTATGGCAGATAGCAATCAGCCCCAGCATTTT
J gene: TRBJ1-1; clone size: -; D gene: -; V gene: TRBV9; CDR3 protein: CASSVGSQGTEAFF; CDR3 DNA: TGTGCCAGCAGCGTAGGGTCCCAAGGCACTGAAGCTTTCTTT
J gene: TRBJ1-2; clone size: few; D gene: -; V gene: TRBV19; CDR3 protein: CASTENRPVYGYTF; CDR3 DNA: TGTGCCAGTACCGAGAACCGACCTGTCTATGGCTACACCTTC
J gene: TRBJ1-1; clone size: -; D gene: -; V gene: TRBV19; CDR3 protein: CASSGLWKNTEAFF; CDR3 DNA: TGTGCCAGTAGCGGGTTGTGGAAAAACACTGAAGCTTTCTTT
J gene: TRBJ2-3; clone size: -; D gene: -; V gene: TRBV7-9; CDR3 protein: CAKESSTDTQYF; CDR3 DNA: TGTGCCAAGGAGTCTAGCACAGATACGCAGTATTTT
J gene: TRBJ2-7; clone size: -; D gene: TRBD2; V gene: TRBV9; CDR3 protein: CASSVAASGGYEQYF; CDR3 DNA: TGTGCCAGCAGCGTAGCGGCTAGCGGGGGATACGAGCAGTACTTC
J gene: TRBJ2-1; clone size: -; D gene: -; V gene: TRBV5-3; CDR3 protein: CARSMGLLEQFF; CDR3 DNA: TGTGCCAGAAGCATGGGACTTCTAGAGCAGTTCTTC
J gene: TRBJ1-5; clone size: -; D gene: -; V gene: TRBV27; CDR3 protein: CASSRQASNSNQPQHF; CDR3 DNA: TGTGCCAGCAGTCGACAGGCCTCAAATAGCAATCAGCCCCAGCATTTT
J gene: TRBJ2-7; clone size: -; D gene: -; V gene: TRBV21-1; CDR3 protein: CASSQPPPGVHEQYF; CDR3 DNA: TGTGCCAGCAGCCAACCTCCTCCGGGGGTCCACGAGCAGTACTTC
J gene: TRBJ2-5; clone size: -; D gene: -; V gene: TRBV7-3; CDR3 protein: CASSLTGIQETQYF; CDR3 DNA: TGTGCCAGCAGCTTAACAGGGATTCAAGAGACCCAGTACTTC